The clone carrying this T cell receptor (beta chain) was detected only once. Method: immunoSEQ multiplex PCR; TCRdb's copy keeps in-frame clones and lacks some. Of fewer than 250,000 clones listed, 83% were seen once; the top ten hold 3.5% to 4%. The V gene lost 3 bases and the J gene lost 2 bases, with 11 bases spanning the gap. The CDR3 runs to 13 residues. Germline V lookup: CDR1 GTSNPN, CDR2 SVGIG (reference sequence). The data derive from a study of blood T cell repertoires in COVID-19. Overall study: Samples representing acute and convalescent COVID-19 were sourced from the United States, Italy and Spain. Sample material is recorded as cDNA or gDNA derived from T cells, B-cell-depleted T cells, or PBMCs.

The rearrangement links TRBV30 to TRBJ2-7, with D possibly matching TRBD2 (6 bases). The source of this sequence is a middle-aged woman who had been exposed to COVID-19. The sample comprised PBMCs or T cells enriched from blood (not recorded which). The CDR3 loop is CAWSHGGPYEQYF. For the CDR3, the DNA is TGTGCCTGGAGCCACGGGGGACCCTACGAGCAGTACTTC.